Below are 6 T cell receptor beta chains sequenced from a single sample in a study of beta chain features in type 1 diabetes. What was sequenced were expressed TCRB transcripts, since all of the isolated RNA had been reverse transcribed. Assay used: immunoSEQ multiplex PCR; TCRdb lists only in-frame clones, some missing. Here the sample spans 900,000 or so clones, roughly a sixth being singletons. The sample consisted of naive CD4+ T cells from blood. All receptors derive from a woman younger than 30 in good health.

This chain connects TRBV6-5 to TRBJ2-7; TRBD1 matches at 8 bases. CDR3 length equals 15 residues. Germline loops: CDR1 MNHEY, CDR2 SVGAGI. The junction had 7 bases not matched to a gene; V was cut back by 6 bases and J by 0 bases. The CDR3 here is CASSPGQGVSYEQYF. The CDR3 nucleotides read TGTGCCAGCAGCCCCGGACAGGGTGTCTCCTACGAGCAGTACTTC.

The gene calls are TRBV29-1 and TRBJ1-1; D gene uncertain. The CDR3 is 13 residues long. Germline assignment: CDR1 SQVTM and CDR2 ANQGSEA. The germline V and J ends were trimmed by 4 bases and 2 bases, with 11 bases remaining between them. CDR3 region: CSVVGQSNTEAFF. For the CDR3, the DNA is TGCAGCGTTGTTGGGCAGAGTAACACTGAAGCTTTCTTT.

This clone has only a few counts. The chain employs TRBV4-2 and TRBJ1-2; tentative D call: TRBD1 (5 bases). V lost 3 bases, J lost 3 bases, and 8 bases lay in between. This CDR3 has 13 amino acids. From germline, CDR1 is LGHNA and CDR2 YNFKEQ. In nucleotides, the CDR3 is TGTGCCAGCAGCCAGGGGCTGGACTATGGCTACACCTTC. Translated: CASSQGLDYGYTF.

This clone was picked up a small number of times. This chain uses TRBV5-4 with TRBJ2-5; D is uncertain. The CDR3 totals 13 residues. Per the germline V gene, CDR1 is SGHNT and CDR2 is YYREEE (reference sequence). The V gene lost 1 base and the J gene lost 5 bases, with 9 bases spanning the gap. Written as DNA, the CDR3 is TGTGCCAGCAGCTTGTTAGGAGTGGAGACCCAGTACTTC. Encoded protein: CASSLLGVETQYF.

This clone appeared a few times. V is TRBV5-6 and J is TRBJ2-5; 14 nucleotides agree with TRBD2. CDR3 size: 17 residues. Germline values: CDR1 SGHDT, CDR2 YYEEEE. V lost 0 bases and J lost 6; bases outside the gene matches: 7. This chain's CDR3 is CASSLGGGLAGVQTQYF. The CDR3 region has the DNA TGTGCCAGCAGCTTGGGAGGGGGACTAGCGGGAGTACAGACCCAGTACTTC.

A few counts support this clone. This chain joins TRBV28 and TRBJ2-2, with D unclear. V gave up 3 bases and J gave up 1 base, with 3 bases separating them. The CDR3 totals 13 residues. Germline CDR1 MDHEN, CDR2 SYDVKM. The chain's CDR3 is CASSFRNTGELFF. CDR3 nucleotide sequence: TGTGCCAGCAGTTTCAGGAACACCGGGGAGCTGTTTTTT.